This entry features one T cell receptor beta chain sequence. Clones were read by immunoSEQ multiplex PCR, and TCRdb kept only the in-frame ones, dropping some. The sample contains some 70,000 clones, approximately 90% of which appear only once. The CDR3 has 14 amino acids. Per the germline V gene, CDR1 is SGHRS and CDR2 is YFSETQ. The V gene lost 0 bases and the J gene lost 5 bases, with 11 bases spanning the gap. This entry is derived from a study of OX40 agonist ivuxolimab in advanced cancers. Specimen: CD4+ or CD8+ T cells sorted from blood, collected in a trial of the OX40 agonist ivuxolimab. The receptor's source is an adult with an advanced solid tumor such as melanoma, head and neck, liver or kidney cancer. The chain combines TRBV5-1 with TRBJ1-2, with a weak D call TRBD1 (5 bases). The chain's CDR3 is CASSLAGPEYGYTF. CDR3 DNA sequence: TGCGCCAGCAGCTTGGCGGGACCGGAATATGGCTACACCTTC.